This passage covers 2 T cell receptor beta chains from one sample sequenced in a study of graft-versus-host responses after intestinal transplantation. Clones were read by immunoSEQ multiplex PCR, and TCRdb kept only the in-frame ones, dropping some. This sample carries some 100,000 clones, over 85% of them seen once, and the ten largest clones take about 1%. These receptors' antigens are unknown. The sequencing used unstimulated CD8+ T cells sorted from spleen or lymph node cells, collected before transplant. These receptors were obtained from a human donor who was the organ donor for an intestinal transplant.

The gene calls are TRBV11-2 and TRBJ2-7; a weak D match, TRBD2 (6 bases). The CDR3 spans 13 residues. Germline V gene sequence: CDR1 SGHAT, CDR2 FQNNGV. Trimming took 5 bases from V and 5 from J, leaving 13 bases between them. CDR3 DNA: TGTGCCAGCAGCGGGCTAGCGCCCGACGAGCAGTACTTC. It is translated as CASSGLAPDEQYF. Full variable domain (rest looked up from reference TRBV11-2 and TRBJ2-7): EAGVAQSPRYKIIEKRQSVAFWCNPISGHATLYWYQQILGQGPKLLIQFQNNGVVDDSQLPKDRFSAERLKGVDSTLKIQPAKLEDSAVYLCASSGLAPDEQYFGPGTRLTVT.

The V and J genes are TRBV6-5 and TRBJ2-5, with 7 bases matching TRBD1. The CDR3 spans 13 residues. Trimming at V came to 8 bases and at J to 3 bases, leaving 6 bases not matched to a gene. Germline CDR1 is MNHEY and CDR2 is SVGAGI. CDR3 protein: CASSAGTEETQYF. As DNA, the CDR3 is TGTGCCAGCTCCGCCGGGACAGAAGAGACCCAGTACTTC.